The 18 T cell receptor beta chains below were found in one sample sequenced in a study of tumor-infiltrating lymphocytes in primary liver carcinoma. Out of unsorted whole blood came the blood RNA, and germline DNA was extracted as well. Using a constant-region primer together with ProtoScript II reverse transcriptase, TCR beta cDNA was made from roughly 540 ng of total RNA. Researchers made the TCR beta libraries by running three nested multiplex PCR rounds with slightly modified ARM-PCR. Rounds one and two of PCR, each of around 9 cycles, were primed with TRBV1-TRBV30 forward primers and a C-beta reverse primer. TCRdb called the multiplex PCR reads again in MiXCR, with one record for every CDR3 protein. The profile covers 250,000 to 400,000 distinct CDR3 sequences, with roughly two thirds appearing a single time and 9% taken by the ten largest. Sequencing used peripheral blood. All receptors derive from a man aged 40-49 years with primary liver carcinoma and hepatitis B virus infection.

Regarding this clonotype: As the CDR3 is not closed by the conserved phenylalanine or tryptophan, this likely results from a read error. V gene TRBV6-1 combines with J gene TRBJ1-1; TRBD1 matches at 7 bases. Unmatched junction bases numbered 8, after V lost 6 bases and J lost 1 base. Germline CDR1 and CDR2: MNHNS and SASEGT. This CDR3 region has 15 residues. CDR3 DNA: TGTGCCAGCAGGCTACAGGGGCAAGAGAACACTGAAGCTTTCTTA. As protein: CASRLQGQENTEAFL.

This chain links TRBV7-9 with TRBJ2-7, with a possible D match to TRBD2 (7 bases). Germline V lookup: CDR1 SEHNR, CDR2 FQNEAQ (reference sequence). This CDR3 region has 14 residues. The germline V and J ends were trimmed by 4 bases and 2 bases, with 12 bases remaining between them. For the CDR3, the DNA is TGTGCCAGCAGCTCTCGCGGGGGCCCCTACGAGCAGTACTTC. Protein product: CASSSRGGPYEQYF.

As regards this clonotype: An end of the junction does not agree with germline; a read error may underlie this. The CDR3 DNA reads as TGTGCCAGCAGTTATAGGGAAAGCATTCAGCCACAGCATTTT. This translates into CASSYRESIQPQHF. The J gene is TRBJ1-5, the V gene TRBV6-5; D is uncertain. CDR3 size: 14 residues. The germline V gene has CDR1 MNHEY and CDR2 SVGAGI.

The count of this clonotype is one. The chain is built from TRBV6-5 and TRBJ2-2; 7 bases fit TRBD1. V shed 6 bases and J 5 bases; nucleotides not matched to a gene: 18. Germline loops: CDR1 MNHEY, CDR2 SVGAGI. There are 18 residues in the CDR3. Here the CDR3 DNA reads TGTGCCAGCAGGAAGGAACAGGGGTTTGGGTTGAATACCGGGGAGCTGTTTTTT. Amino acid sequence: CASRKEQGFGLNTGELFF.

This chain's CDR3 is CASRGMGRAGELFF. CDR3 nucleotide sequence: TGTGCCAGCAGGGGGATGGGGCGAGCCGGGGAGCTGTTTTTT. J is TRBJ2-2 and V is TRBV6-1; maybe TRBD1 (5 bases). The V end was cut by 6 bases, the J end by 6 bases, with 14 bases between. The germline V gene has CDR1 MNHNS and CDR2 SASEGT. This CDR3 has 14 residues.

V gene TRBV6-2 or TRBV6-3 combines with J gene TRBJ2-2; 14 nucleotides match TRBD2. The germline V gene has CDR1 MNHEY and CDR2 SVGEGT. V was clipped by 6 bases and J by 5 bases; unmatched bases: 5. The CDR3 totals 16 residues. CDR3 sequence reads: CASSRRLAGGTGELFF. The CDR3 bases are TGTGCCAGCAGCCGCCGACTAGCGGGAGGGACCGGGGAGCTGTTTTTT.

As regards this clonotype: The junction shows a germline mismatch at one end, possibly a read error. This rearrangement joins TRBV12-3 or TRBV12-4 to TRBJ1-2, with unresolved D. This CDR3 region has 14 residues. The CDR3 loop is CASSYSSFNHGYTF. CDR3 DNA: TGTGCCAGCAGCTATAGTTCCTTTAACCATGGCTACACCTTC.

This clonotype appeared a single time. A much larger clone lies a single base off, so this may be a read error. This chain links TRBV6-5 with TRBJ2-7; 8 nucleotides match TRBD1. The CDR3 has 12 residues. V gave up 6 bases and J gave up 9 bases; unmatched junction bases: 7. CDR1 is MNHEY and CDR2 is SVGAGI in the germline V gene. In nucleotides, the CDR3 is TGTGCCAGCAGGATCCGACAGGGGAGGCAGTACTTC. Its translation: CASRIRQGRQYF.

The sample holds one count of this clonotype. It may be a read error: a sequence one base away is much more abundant. The chain joins TRBV6-1 to TRBJ2-7; TRBD1 or TRBD2 may be the D gene (5 bases each). Germline assignment: CDR1 MNHNS and CDR2 SASEGT. There are 12 residues in the CDR3. The CDR3 loop is CAAGGRPYGQYF. The DNA of the CDR3 is TGTGCCGCTGGGGGACGTCCCTACGGGCAGTACTTC.

The chain has TRBV7-9 and TRBJ1-2, with D tentatively TRBD1 (6 bases). Germline CDR1 SEHNR, CDR2 FQNEAQ (reference sequence). The CDR3 extends over 15 amino acids. Trimming shortened V by 5 bases and J by 2 bases, and 15 bases separated the two germline ends. The chain's CDR3 is CASSLPRGANYGYTF. CDR3 DNA sequence: TGTGCCAGCAGCCTCCCGAGGGGGGCCAACTATGGCTACACCTTC.

This clonotype was picked up many times. This chain links TRBV11-2 with TRBJ2-1; 8 positions agree with TRBD1. The germline CDR1 and CDR2 sequences are SGHAT and FQNNGV. The trim removed 2 bases at V and 3 bases at J, leaving 6 bases unmatched. The CDR3 runs to 16 residues. This chain's CDR3 is CASSLTGTGVYNEQFF. The CDR3 DNA is TGTGCCAGCAGCTTAACCGGGACAGGTGTCTACAATGAGCAGTTCTTC.

Points on this clonotype: This may arise from a read error, as a much more abundant clone is one base away. The chain uses TRBV6-1 and TRBJ1-6, with D uncertain. The CDR3 is 14 amino acids. The germline V gene encodes CDR1 MNHNS and CDR2 SASEGT. The CDR3 is CVSSLPNFNSPLHF. DNA of the CDR3: TGTGTCAGCAGTCTACCTAATTTCAATTCACCCCTCCACTTT.

For this clonotype: A much bigger clone sits one base away, suggesting this may be a read error. The rearrangement links TRBV29-1 to TRBJ2-1; TRBD2 matches 13 bases. V trimming: 6 bases; J trimming: 8 bases; junction bases outside the gene matches: 7. This CDR3 is built from 14 residues. The germline CDR1 and CDR2 sequences are SQVTM and ANQGSEA. The CDR3 bases are TGCAGCGTAAGGACTAGCGGGAGTAGGCATGAGCAGTTCTTC. Translation: CSVRTSGSRHEQFF.

For the CDR3, the DNA is TGTGCCAGCAGCATGTCCTCTTTGGGATTAGGTTGTCAGGGCAATGAGCAGTTCTTC. Its translation: CASSMSSLGLGCQGNEQFF. J is TRBJ2-1 and V is TRBV7-9; D is possibly TRBD1 (5 bases). Between the trimmed V and J ends, which lost 5 bases and 6 bases, there was a span of 29 bases. The CDR3 runs 19 residues. CDR1 is SEHNR, CDR2 FQNEAQ, per germline (reference sequence).

The chain recombines TRBV11-2 with TRBJ1-6; 7 positions match TRBD1. This CDR3 is built from 14 residues. The germline V gene encodes CDR1 SGHAT and CDR2 FQNNGV. J was trimmed by 12 bases and V by 5 bases; bases with no gene match: 10. CDR3 sequence reads: CASSLGQEFGPLHF. The CDR3 DNA is TGTGCCAGCAGCCTCGGACAGGAATTTGGACCCCTCCACTTT.

V usage is TRBV18 and J usage is TRBJ1-3; 9 nucleotides agree with TRBD1. Germline CDR1 and CDR2: KGHSH and LQKENI. The CDR3 extends over 14 amino acids. J was trimmed by 4 bases and V by 8 bases; bases with no gene match: 6. The CDR3 DNA is TGTGCCAGCACTTCGGACAGGGGCGGAAACACCATATATTTT. Protein: CASTSDRGGNTIYF.

This chain uses TRBV5-5 with TRBJ2-7; D possibly corresponds to TRBD1 (5 bases). The V end was cut by 4 bases, the J end by 2 bases, with 19 bases between. Germline CDR1 is SGHKS and CDR2 is YYEKEE (reference sequence). This CDR3 comprises 16 residues. CDR3 in amino acids: CASSPLGGRQPYEQYF. The CDR3 DNA is TGTGCCAGCAGCCCCCTGGGCGGTAGACAGCCCTACGAGCAGTACTTC.

In the case of this clonotype: Possible read error: a much larger clone is one base away. The V call is TRBV29-1, the J call TRBJ1-3; maybe TRBD1 (6 bases). This CDR3 has 19 amino acids. Germline V gene lookup returns CDR1 SQVTM and CDR2 ANQGSEA. The CDR3 is CGVYIGGGLLTISGNTIYF. CDR3 DNA: TGCGGCGTTTATATTGGGGGGGGGCTTCTTACGATTTCTGGAAACACCATATATTTT.